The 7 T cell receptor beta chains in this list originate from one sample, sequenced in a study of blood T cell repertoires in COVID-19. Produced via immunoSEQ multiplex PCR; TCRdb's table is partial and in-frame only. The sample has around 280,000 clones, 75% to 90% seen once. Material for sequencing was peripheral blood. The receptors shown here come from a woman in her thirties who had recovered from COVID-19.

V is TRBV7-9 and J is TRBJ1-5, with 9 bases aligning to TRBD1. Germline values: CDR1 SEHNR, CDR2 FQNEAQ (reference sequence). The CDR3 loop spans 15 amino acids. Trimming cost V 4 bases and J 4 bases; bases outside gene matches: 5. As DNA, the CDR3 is TGTGCCAGCAGCTCAACCGGGACAGGGAATCAGCCCCAGCATTTT. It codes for CASSSTGTGNQPQHF.

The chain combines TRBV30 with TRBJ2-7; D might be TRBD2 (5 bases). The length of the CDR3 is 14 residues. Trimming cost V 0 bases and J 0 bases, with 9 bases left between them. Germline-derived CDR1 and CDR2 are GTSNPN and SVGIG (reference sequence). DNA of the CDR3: TGTGCCTGGAGTGTACGAGGGTACTCCTACGAGCAGTACTTC. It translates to CAWSVRGYSYEQYF. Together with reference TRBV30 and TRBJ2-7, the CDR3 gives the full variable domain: SQTIHQWPATLVQPVGSPLSLECTVEGTSNPNLYWYRQAAGRGLQLLFYSVGIGQISSEVPQNLSASRPQDRQFILSSKKLLLSDSGFYLCAWSVRGYSYEQYFGPGTRLTVT.

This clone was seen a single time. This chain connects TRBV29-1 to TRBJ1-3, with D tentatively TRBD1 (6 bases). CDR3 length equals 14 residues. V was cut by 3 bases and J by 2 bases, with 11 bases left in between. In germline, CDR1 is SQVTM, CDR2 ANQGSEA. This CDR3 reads CSVDSTGPGNTIYF. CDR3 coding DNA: TGCAGCGTTGACAGTACAGGGCCTGGAAACACCATATATTTT.

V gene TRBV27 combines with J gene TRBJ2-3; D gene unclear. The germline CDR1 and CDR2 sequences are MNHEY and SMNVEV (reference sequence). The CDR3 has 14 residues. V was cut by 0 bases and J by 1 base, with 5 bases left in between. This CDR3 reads CASSLSYGTDTQYF. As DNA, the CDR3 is TGTGCCAGCAGTTTATCGTATGGCACAGATACGCAGTATTTT.

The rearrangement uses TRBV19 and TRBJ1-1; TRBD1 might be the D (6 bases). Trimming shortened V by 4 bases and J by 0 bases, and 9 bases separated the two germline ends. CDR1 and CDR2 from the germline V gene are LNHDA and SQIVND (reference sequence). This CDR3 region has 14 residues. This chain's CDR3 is CASSTGQLNTEAFF. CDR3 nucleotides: TGTGCCAGTAGTACCGGACAGTTGAACACTGAAGCTTTCTTT.

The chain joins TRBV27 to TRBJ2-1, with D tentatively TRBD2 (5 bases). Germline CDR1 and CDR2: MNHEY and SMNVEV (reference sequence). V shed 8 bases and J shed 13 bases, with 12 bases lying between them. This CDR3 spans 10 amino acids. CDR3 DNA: TGTGCCAGCGATCCTAGCTCCCAGTTCTTC. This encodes CASDPSSQFF.

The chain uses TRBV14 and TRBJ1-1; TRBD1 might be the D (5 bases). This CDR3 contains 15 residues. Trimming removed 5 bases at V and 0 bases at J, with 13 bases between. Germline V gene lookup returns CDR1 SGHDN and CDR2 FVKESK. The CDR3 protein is CASSVNRYLNTEAFF. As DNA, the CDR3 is TGTGCCAGCAGCGTCAACAGGTATCTGAACACTGAAGCTTTCTTT.